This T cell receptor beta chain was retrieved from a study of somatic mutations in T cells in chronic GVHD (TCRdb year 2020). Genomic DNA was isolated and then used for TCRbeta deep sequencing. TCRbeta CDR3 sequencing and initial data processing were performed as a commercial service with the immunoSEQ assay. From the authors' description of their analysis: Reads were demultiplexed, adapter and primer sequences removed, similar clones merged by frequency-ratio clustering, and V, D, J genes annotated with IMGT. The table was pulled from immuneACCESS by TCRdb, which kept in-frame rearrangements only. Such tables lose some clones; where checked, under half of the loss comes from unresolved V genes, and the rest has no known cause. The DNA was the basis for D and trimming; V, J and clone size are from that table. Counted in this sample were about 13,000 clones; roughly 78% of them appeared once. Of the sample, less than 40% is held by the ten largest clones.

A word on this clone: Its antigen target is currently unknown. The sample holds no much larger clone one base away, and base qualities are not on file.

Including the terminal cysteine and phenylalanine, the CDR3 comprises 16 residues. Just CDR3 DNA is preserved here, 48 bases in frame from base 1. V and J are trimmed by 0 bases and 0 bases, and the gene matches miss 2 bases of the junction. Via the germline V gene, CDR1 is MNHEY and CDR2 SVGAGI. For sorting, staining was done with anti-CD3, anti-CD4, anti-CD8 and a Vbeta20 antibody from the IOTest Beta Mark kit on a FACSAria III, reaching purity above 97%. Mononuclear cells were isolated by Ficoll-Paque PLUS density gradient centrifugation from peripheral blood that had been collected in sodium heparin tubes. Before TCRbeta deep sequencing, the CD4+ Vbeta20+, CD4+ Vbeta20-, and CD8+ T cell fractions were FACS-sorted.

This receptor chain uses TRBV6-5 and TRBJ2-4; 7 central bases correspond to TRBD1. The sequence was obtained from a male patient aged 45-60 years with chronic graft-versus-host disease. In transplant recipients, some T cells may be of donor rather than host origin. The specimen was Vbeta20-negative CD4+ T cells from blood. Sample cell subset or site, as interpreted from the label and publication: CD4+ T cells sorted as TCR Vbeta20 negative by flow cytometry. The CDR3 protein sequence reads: CASSYSGQLAKNIQYF. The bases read TGTGCCAGCAGTTACTCGGGACAGCTAGCCAAAAACATTCAGTACTTC.